The T cell receptor (beta chain) under discussion was sequenced for a study of blood T cell repertoires in COVID-19. As for the study in general: Material from acute and convalescent COVID-19 was sourced from the United States, Italy and Spain. PBMCs, B-cell-depleted T cells, or T cells provided the cDNA or gDNA that made up the material.

Original processing methods: Using reference gene primer amplification, nucleated cell counts were estimated. Clones were read by immunoSEQ multiplex PCR, and TCRdb kept only the in-frame ones, dropping some. V and J calls and clone size are copied from that table; D and trimming were computed from the DNA. The sample shows some 80,000 clones, around 85% of them seen only once. The CDR3 is 20 residues long. From germline, CDR1 is LGHDT and CDR2 YNNKEL (reference sequence). V gave up 3 bases and J gave up 3 bases; unmatched junction bases: 21. The rearrangement uses TRBV3-1 (or the pseudogene TRBV3-2) and TRBJ2-3, with TRBD1 identical over 7 bases. The sequence was collected from a woman at least 80 years old with active or convalescent COVID-19. Sequencing used peripheral blood. The CDR3 region is CASSHPEGGRDHHRTDTQYF. The CDR3 coding sequence is TGTGCCAGCAGCCACCCCGAAGGGGGCAGGGACCATCATCGGACAGATACGCAGTATTTT.